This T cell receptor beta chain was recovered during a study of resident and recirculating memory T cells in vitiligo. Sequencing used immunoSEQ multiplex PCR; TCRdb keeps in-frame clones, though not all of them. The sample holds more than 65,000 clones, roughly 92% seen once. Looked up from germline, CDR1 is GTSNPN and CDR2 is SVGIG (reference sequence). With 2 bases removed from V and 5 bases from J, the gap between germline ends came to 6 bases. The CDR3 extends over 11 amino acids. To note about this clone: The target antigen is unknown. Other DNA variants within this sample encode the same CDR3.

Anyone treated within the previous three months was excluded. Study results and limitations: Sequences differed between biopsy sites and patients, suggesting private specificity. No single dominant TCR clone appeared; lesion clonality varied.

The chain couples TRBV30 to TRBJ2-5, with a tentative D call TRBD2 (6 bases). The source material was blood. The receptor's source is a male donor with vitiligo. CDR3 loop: CAWSSGETQYF. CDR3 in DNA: TGTGCCTGGAGTAGCGGGGAGACCCAGTACTTC. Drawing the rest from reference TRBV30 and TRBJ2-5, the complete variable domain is SQTIHQWPATLVQPVGSPLSLECTVEGTSNPNLYWYRQAAGRGLQLLFYSVGIGQISSEVPQNLSASRPQDRQFILSSKKLLLSDSGFYLCAWSSGETQYFGPGTRLLVL.